Shown below are 25 T cell receptor beta chains from a single sample sequenced in a study of blood T cell repertoires in COVID-19. The data were produced by immunoSEQ multiplex PCR, yet TCRdb's version contains in-frame clones alone and is incomplete. The profile shows 65,000 or so clones, 87% of them singletons. Sequenced material: peripheral blood. The receptors stem from a human donor with acute or convalescent COVID-19. The donor label of this sample is uncertain.

The gene calls are TRBV5-1 and TRBJ1-1; D is unresolved. The CDR3 is made up of 15 amino acids. V was trimmed by 0 bases and J by 0 bases, leaving 9 bases between them. Germline V gene data show CDR1 as SGHRS and CDR2 as YFSETQ. This chain's CDR3 is CASSLALEMNTEAFF. The CDR3 nucleotides read TGCGCCAGCAGCTTGGCCTTAGAAATGAACACTGAAGCTTTCTTT.

This chain links TRBV15 with TRBJ2-3; no firm D call. The germline V gene has CDR1 LNHNV and CDR2 YYDKDF (reference sequence). This CDR3 spans 15 amino acids. V shed 0 bases and J shed 5 bases, with 12 bases lying between them. In DNA form, the CDR3 reads TGTGCCACCAGCAGAGATCCAAACCCCGGAGATACGCAGTATTTT. It encodes CATSRDPNPGDTQYF. Using reference TRBV15 and TRBJ2-3 for the parts outside the CDR3, the full variable domain is DAMVIQNPRYQVTQFGKPVTLSCSQTLNHNVMYWYQQKSSQAPKLLFHYYDKDFNNEADTPDNFQSRRPNTSFCFLDIRSPGLGDTAMYLCATSRDPNPGDTQYFGPGTRLTVL.

Written as DNA, the CDR3 is TGTGCCAGCAGCGTAAACCTCCACTCTAACTATGGCTACACCTTC. Its protein product is CASSVNLHSNYGYTF. The chain links TRBV9 to TRBJ1-2; no clear D. With 1 base removed from V and 0 bases from J, the gap between germline ends came to 10 bases. Germline V gene data show CDR1 as SGDLS and CDR2 as YYNGEE. The CDR3 length is 15 residues.

The V call is TRBV5-1, the J call TRBJ2-2; D may be TRBD2 (6 bases). The CDR3 has 15 amino acids. Trimming shortened V by 2 bases and J by 5 bases, and 13 bases separated the two germline ends. Per germline, CDR1 SGHRS and CDR2 YFSETQ. The CDR3 coding sequence is TGCGCCAGCAGCTTCTTAGGGAGCGGGACCGGGGAGCTGTTTTTT. Translated, it gives CASSFLGSGTGELFF. Supplemented by reference TRBV5-1 and TRBJ2-2, the full variable domain reads KAGVTQTPRYLIKTRGQQVTLSCSPISGHRSVSWYQQTPGQGLQFLFEYFSETQRNKGNFPGRFSGRQFSNSRSEMNVSTLELGDSALYLCASSFLGSGTGELFFGEGSRLTVL.

A few counts support this clone. CDR3 DNA: TGTGCCAGTAGTAGAGTCCCGGGACAGGGGTCGGGAGGAGGCTACACCTTC. This translates into CASSRVPGQGSGGGYTF. The chain couples TRBV19 to TRBJ1-2; 10 nucleotides align to TRBD1. With V trimmed by 4 bases and J by 8 bases, 16 bases remained unmatched. Germline V gives CDR1 LNHDA, CDR2 SQIVND (reference sequence). The CDR3 sequence is 17 residues long.

This clone was counted between two and nine times. The chain combines TRBV5-5 with TRBJ2-1; perhaps TRBD2 as D (5 bases). The CDR3 totals 16 residues. Looked up from germline, CDR1 is SGHKS and CDR2 is YYEKEE (reference sequence). With 5 bases removed from V and 2 bases from J, the gap between germline ends came to 17 bases. The CDR3: CASSPRASLPYNEQFF. CDR3 DNA: TGTGCCAGCAGTCCGCGGGCCAGCCTTCCCTACAATGAGCAGTTCTTC.

V usage is TRBV30 and J usage is TRBJ1-4, with a weak D call TRBD1 (6 bases). This CDR3 is 17 amino acids long. Per germline, CDR1 GTSNPN and CDR2 SVGIG (reference sequence). V was clipped by 5 bases and J by 4 bases, with 23 bases between them. The DNA of the CDR3 is TGTGCCTGGGGAAGCCCGGGGACAACAGGGTTTAATGAAAAACTGTTTTTT. It encodes CAWGSPGTTGFNEKLFF. The full variable domain, in which reference TRBV30 and TRBJ1-4 provide the parts outside the CDR3, is SQTIHQWPATLVQPVGSPLSLECTVEGTSNPNLYWYRQAAGRGLQLLFYSVGIGQISSEVPQNLSASRPQDRQFILSSKKLLLSDSGFYLCAWGSPGTTGFNEKLFFGSGTQLSVL.

In this sample, this clone turned up once. The V call is TRBV19, the J call TRBJ2-7, with 8 positions matching TRBD2. The CDR3 is made up of 15 amino acids. Losses at the gene ends were 5 bases for V and 6 bases for J; bases not matched to a gene: 12. The germline V gene has CDR1 LNHDA and CDR2 SQIVND (reference sequence). The CDR3 DNA sequence: TGTGCCAGTAGTGTAGCGGGAATTCGTTTGGGCGAGCAGTACTTC. Translated: CASSVAGIRLGEQYF.

The J gene is TRBJ1-3, the V gene TRBV30; TRBD1 matches 8 bases. The J segment lost 7 bases and the V segment lost 5 bases, leaving 13 bases of the junction unmatched. Germline lookup yields CDR1 GTSNPN and CDR2 SVGIG (reference sequence). The CDR3 has 15 amino acids. Here the CDR3 reads CAWVHRRTGYNTIYF. For the CDR3, the DNA is TGTGCCTGGGTACACAGAAGGACAGGGTATAACACCATATATTTT.

The J gene is TRBJ2-3, the V gene TRBV5-6, with 9 bases matching TRBD1. V lost 2 bases, J lost 2 bases, and 6 bases stayed unmatched. The length of the CDR3 is 16 residues. Germline assignment: CDR1 SGHDT and CDR2 YYEEEE. The CDR3 spells CASSFYRDRVTDTQYF. The CDR3 DNA follows: TGTGCCAGCAGCTTCTACCGGGACAGGGTCACAGATACGCAGTATTTT.

The chain links TRBV2 to TRBJ2-3; 12 bases fit TRBD2. The CDR3 spans 15 residues. The germline CDR1 and CDR2 sequences are SNHLY and FYNNEI. Trimming took 6 bases from V and 5 from J; bases not matched to a gene: 6. CDR3 in amino acids: CASSPPGLAGDTQYF. CDR3 sequence (DNA): TGTGCCAGCAGCCCACCGGGACTAGCGGGAGATACGCAGTATTTT.

V usage is TRBV13 and J usage is TRBJ1-5, with unresolved D. V lost 2 bases and J 3 bases, leaving 8 bases between the germline ends. Germline assignment: CDR1 PRHDT and CDR2 FYEKMQ (reference sequence). The CDR3 sequence is 14 residues long. The CDR3 loop is CASSLFRDNQPQHF. DNA of the CDR3: TGTGCCAGCAGCTTATTCCGGGACAATCAGCCCCAGCATTTT.

The table lists this clone with a count of one. This sequence joins TRBV6-6 and TRBJ2-1; 14 bases align to TRBD2. Germline CDR1 is MNHNY and CDR2 is SVGAGI (reference sequence). After removal of 6 bases from V and 2 bases from J, the junction contained 15 bases not matched to a gene. The CDR3 spans 20 residues. This chain's CDR3 is CASSARAGTSGSHTYNEQFF. The DNA of the CDR3 is TGTGCCAGCAGCGCACGGGCAGGGACTAGCGGGAGCCATACCTACAATGAGCAGTTCTTC.

The V and J genes are TRBV28 and TRBJ1-1; D not certain. Germline V CDR1 and CDR2: MDHEN, SYDVKM. CDR3 size: 14 residues. Trimming took 4 bases from V and 2 from J, leaving 11 bases between them. In nucleotides, the CDR3 is TGTGCCAGCAGTTCCCAGATGTTTAACACTGAAGCTTTCTTT. Its protein product is CASSSQMFNTEAFF.

The chain joins TRBV7-3 to TRBJ2-5; D is perhaps TRBD2 (5 bases). Trimming stripped 1 base from V and 4 bases from J, with 10 bases between. CDR3 length equals 14 residues. Germline V CDR1 and CDR2: SGHTA, FQGTGA. The CDR3 DNA sequence: TGTGCCAGCAGCTTAAGGGAGTTGGTAGAGACCCAGTACTTC. Translating it yields CASSLRELVETQYF.

This clone was counted once. This chain joins TRBV6-6 and TRBJ2-2, with 9 bases lining up with TRBD2. Germline V gene data show CDR1 as MNHNY and CDR2 as SVGAGI (reference sequence). V was pared by 2 bases and J by 5 bases, with 6 bases of the junction left unmatched. This CDR3 is 16 amino acids long. The CDR3 is CASSYRASGDTGELFF. In nucleotides, the CDR3 is TGTGCCAGCAGTTACCGGGCTAGCGGGGATACCGGGGAGCTGTTTTTT.

The chain links TRBV5-6 to TRBJ1-4, with no clear D. V was cut by 1 base and J by 1 base, with 8 bases left in between. This CDR3 spans 15 amino acids. The germline CDR1 and CDR2 sequences are SGHDT and YYEEEE. The CDR3 is CASSLQRGTNEKLFF. CDR3 nucleotide sequence: TGTGCCAGCAGCTTGCAGCGTGGAACTAATGAAAAACTGTTTTTT.

The chain couples TRBV11-2 to TRBJ2-1; TRBD1 aligns across 8 bases. The germline V gene encodes CDR1 SGHAT and CDR2 FQNNGV. Unmatched junction bases numbered 9, after V lost 4 bases and J lost 7 bases. The CDR3 totals 15 residues. Here the CDR3 reads CASSSGTGDWNEQFF. CDR3 DNA sequence: TGTGCCAGCAGCTCCGGGACAGGAGATTGGAATGAGCAGTTCTTC.

This clone was counted between two and nine times. For the CDR3, the DNA is TGTGCCAGTAGTATAGACGGGGCAGGGGCCTACGAGCAGTACTTC. Translated: CASSIDGAGAYEQYF. The V call is TRBV19, the J call TRBJ2-7; tentatively, D is TRBD1 (6 bases). Trimming removed 0 bases from V and 2 bases from J, with 11 bases in between. Germline V gives CDR1 LNHDA, CDR2 SQIVND (reference sequence). CDR3 length: 15 residues.

In its sample, this clone was seen a few times. V usage is TRBV27 and J usage is TRBJ1-6; TRBD1 is a possible D gene (5 bases). Trimming took off 1 base at V and 0 bases at J, with 10 bases between the two ends. The CDR3 has 17 amino acids. In germline, CDR1 is MNHEY, CDR2 SMNVEV (reference sequence). The CDR3 loop reads CASSLYGASSYNSPLHF. The CDR3 region has the DNA TGTGCCAGCAGTTTATATGGGGCGAGCTCCTATAATTCACCCCTCCACTTT.

The V gene is TRBV29-1, the J gene TRBJ2-7; 7 bases are shared with TRBD1. The CDR3 is 11 residues long. J gave up 5 bases and V 7 bases, and 5 bases lay outside the gene matches. Germline V CDR1 and CDR2: SQVTM, ANQGSEA. The CDR3 loop reads CSASTGHEQYF. CDR3 nucleotide sequence: TGCAGCGCCTCGACAGGGCACGAGCAGTACTTC.

The chain carries TRBV3-1 (or the pseudogene TRBV3-2) and TRBJ1-6; TRBD1 matches 8 bases. V was clipped by 2 bases and J by 10 bases; unmatched bases: 7. CDR1 and CDR2 from the germline V gene are LGHDT and YNNKEL (reference sequence). The CDR3 runs to 15 residues. The CDR3 DNA reads as TGTGCCAGCAGCCAACGGACAGGGTTGGGGTCACCCCTCCACTTT. Protein sequence: CASSQRTGLGSPLHF.

The chain employs TRBV24-1 and TRBJ2-1; D may be TRBD1 (7 bases). Germline V gene sequence: CDR1 KGHDR, CDR2 SFDVKD. The CDR3 totals 16 residues. V shed 2 bases and J shed 2 bases, with 12 bases lying between them. CDR3 sequence (DNA): TGTGCCACCAGTGATTCACAGGGGAGGACCTACAATGAGCAGTTCTTC. It encodes CATSDSQGRTYNEQFF.

CDR3 DNA: TGTGCCAGCTCCCCCAAGGAGGGCGGGAGCGGCACAGATACGCAGTATTTT. As protein: CASSPKEGGSGTDTQYF. The chain has TRBV18 and TRBJ2-3, with 7 bases fitting TRBD2. The trim removed 6 bases at V and 1 base at J, leaving 13 bases unmatched. CDR3 length equals 17 residues. From germline, CDR1 is KGHSH and CDR2 LQKENI.

This chain uses TRBV19 with TRBJ1-1, with 11 bases matching TRBD1. The CDR3 spans 18 residues. J lost 8 bases, V lost 1 base, and 15 bases had no gene match. CDR1 is LNHDA, CDR2 SQIVND, per germline (reference sequence). The DNA for the CDR3 is TGTGCCAGTAGTATAGTGGCTGGAGGACAGGGGGCGTCGGGAGAAGCTTTCTTT. Amino acid sequence: CASSIVAGGQGASGEAFF.